The sequence of this T cell receptor (beta chain) was determined in a study of neoadjuvant anti-PD-1 for oral cavity cancer. Findings and caveats of the study: Pretreatment Treg/Th17 ratio correlated inversely with post-treatment tumor clonality. Post-nivolumab, blood T cell clonality was significantly elevated in non-responders. TCR analyses covered only three patients per response group.

Time point given: after neoadjuvant nivolumab, at surgical resection. No culture or expansion preceded analysis of these blood cells. This clone was picked up one time. As yet, its antigen is unknown. Germline loops: CDR1 MDHEN, CDR2 SYDVKM. The CDR3 extends over 15 amino acids. V lost 8 bases, J lost 4 bases, and 10 bases stayed unmatched. Assay: immunoSEQ multiplex PCR; the TCRdb copy retains only in-frame clones and omits some. Altogether some 33,000 clones are present, about 80% being singletons, with the ten largest covering 3% to 4%. The rearrangement joins TRBV28 to TRBJ2-2; 7 bases line up with TRBD2. Sequenced here: PBMCs, sampled after nivolumab (anti-PD-1) treatment. This receptor was identified in a person between 40 and 80 years old with oral cavity squamous cell carcinoma. CDR3 region: CASWPAGNPTGELFF. The CDR3 DNA sequence: TGTGCCAGCTGGCCAGCGGGGAACCCCACCGGGGAGCTGTTTTTT.